This T cell receptor (beta chain) appears in the sequencing data of a study of T cells in Graves' hyperthyroidism and ophthalmopathy. General study findings and limits: Most clonotypes expanded in thyroid above 0.001 were likewise present in blood.

What was amplified from RNA transcripts were TCR beta CDR3 regions. TCR CDR3 underwent first-round RT-PCR with the HTBI primer set. TCRdb recomputed calls from the multiplex PCR reads with MiXCR, one row per CDR3 protein. The table lists around 290,000 distinct CDR3 sequences, over 15% of them singletons, with about 51% in the top ten. This CDR3 comprises 13 residues. Germline assignment: CDR1 SGHTA and CDR2 FQGTGA. V was pared by 5 bases and J by 0 bases, with 6 bases between. PBMCs were obtained from 10 ml fresh peripheral blood. This clonotype came up many times. The antigen is unknown. The source of this sequence is an older woman with Graves' ophthalmopathy. The V gene is TRBV7-3, the J gene TRBJ2-3, with TRBD2 as a possible D gene (5 bases). Material for sequencing was blood. The CDR3 nucleotides read TGTGCCAGCAGCCGGGATAGCACAGATACGCAGTATTTT. Protein: CASSRDSTDTQYF.